This entry features one T cell receptor (beta chain) sequence. Its target is not known. These data are taken from a study of T cell responses to AZD1222 COVID-19 vaccine. General study results and limits: Only a handful of individuals given AZD1222 were seropositive at baseline. Clonal diversity may have been underestimated in mostly white British donors. No day 14 peak samples; only post-peak repertoires were characterized.

Clones were read by immunoSEQ multiplex PCR, and TCRdb kept only the in-frame ones, dropping some. The sample consists of roughly 180,000 clones, approximately 95% of them appearing once. The CDR3 consists of 12 residues. V lost 2 bases and J 3 bases, leaving 5 bases between the germline ends. Germline V gene sequence: CDR1 SGHVS, CDR2 FQNEAQ. This clonotype was sampled from an adult who received the MenACWY meningococcal vaccine as a control. The sequencing here drew on peripheral blood, taken 28 days after the second dose of the MenACWY control vaccine. The chain is built from TRBV7-8 and TRBJ2-7; no definite D call. The CDR3 reads CASSLLGYEQYF. The CDR3 DNA is TGTGCCAGCAGCTTATTGGGCTACGAGCAGTACTTC.